The sequence of this T cell receptor (beta chain) was determined in a study of beta chain features in type 1 diabetes. This clone came up a few times. Its antigen is unidentified. Sequenced material consisted of expressed TCRB transcripts (all of the isolated RNA was reverse transcribed). Each sample of naive, central memory or regulatory T cells had, on average, about 3.57 million reads. Clones were read by immunoSEQ multiplex PCR, and TCRdb kept only the in-frame ones, dropping some. The top ten clones hold 2.6% of a sample with around 56,000 clones, 50% to 55% of them seen once. General observations from the study: Researchers cautioned that cDNA sequencing could over-represent cells with high TCR expression. The study found moderately but significantly shorter TCRB CDR3s in all four CD4+ subsets of Type 1 diabetes patients.

This CDR3 is built from 16 residues. CDR1 is LGHNA, CDR2 YSLEER, per germline. Trimming removed 1 base at V and 5 bases at J, with 15 bases between. The sample consisted of Tregs from blood. The chain is built from TRBV4-3 and TRBJ1-5, with D tentatively TRBD1 (5 bases). This receptor was obtained from a woman aged 40 to 50 with type 1 diabetes. CDR3 amino acids: CASSQGADMPYQPQHF. In DNA form, the CDR3 reads TGCGCCAGCAGCCAAGGCGCGGACATGCCATATCAGCCCCAGCATTTT.